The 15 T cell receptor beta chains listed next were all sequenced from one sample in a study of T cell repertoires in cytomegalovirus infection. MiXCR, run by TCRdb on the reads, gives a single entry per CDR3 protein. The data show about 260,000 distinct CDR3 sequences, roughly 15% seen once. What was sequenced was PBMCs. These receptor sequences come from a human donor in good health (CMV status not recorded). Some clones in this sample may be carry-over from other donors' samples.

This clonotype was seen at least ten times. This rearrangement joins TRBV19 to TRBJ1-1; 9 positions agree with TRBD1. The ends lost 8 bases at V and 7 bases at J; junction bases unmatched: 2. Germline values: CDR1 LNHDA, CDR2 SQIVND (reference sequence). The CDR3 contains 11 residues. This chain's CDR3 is CASGQGIEAFF. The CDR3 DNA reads TGTGCCAGTGGACAGGGGATTGAAGCTTTCTTT.

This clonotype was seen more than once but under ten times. The CDR3 region has the DNA TGTGCCAGCAGCCAAGGGCTGGGACTACCGACCGGGGAGCTGTTTTTT. This gives the protein CASSQGLGLPTGELFF. The genes are TRBV14 and TRBJ2-2; 7 bases fit TRBD2. Looked up from germline, CDR1 is SGHDN and CDR2 is FVKESK. This CDR3 contains 16 residues. V was pared by 1 base and J by 5 bases, with 7 bases of the junction left unmatched. Together with reference TRBV14 and TRBJ2-2, the CDR3 gives the full variable domain: EAGVTQFPSHSVIEKGQTVTLRCDPISGHDNLYWYRRVMGKEIKFLLHFVKESKQDESGMPNNRFLAERTGGTYSTLKVQPAELEDSGVYFCASSQGLGLPTGELFFGEGSRLTVL.

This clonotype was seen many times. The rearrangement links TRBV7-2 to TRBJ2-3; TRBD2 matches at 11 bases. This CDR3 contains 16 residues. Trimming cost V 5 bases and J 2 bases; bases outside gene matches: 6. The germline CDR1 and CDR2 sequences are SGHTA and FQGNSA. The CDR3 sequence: CASSLSGLAVTDTQYF. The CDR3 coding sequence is TGTGCCAGCAGCCTATCGGGACTAGCGGTCACAGATACGCAGTATTTT.

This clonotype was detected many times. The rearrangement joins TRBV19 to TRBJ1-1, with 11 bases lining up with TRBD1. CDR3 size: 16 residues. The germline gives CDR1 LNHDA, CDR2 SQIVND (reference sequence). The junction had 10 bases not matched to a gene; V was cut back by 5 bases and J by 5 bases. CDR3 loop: CASSARGQGASTEAFF. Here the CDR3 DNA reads TGTGCCAGTAGTGCACGAGGACAGGGGGCAAGTACTGAAGCTTTCTTT.

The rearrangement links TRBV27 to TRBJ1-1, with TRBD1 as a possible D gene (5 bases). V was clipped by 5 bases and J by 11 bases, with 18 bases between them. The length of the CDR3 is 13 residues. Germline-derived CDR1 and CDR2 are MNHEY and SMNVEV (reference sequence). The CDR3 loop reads CASSVLGGAWAFF. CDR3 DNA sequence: TGTGCCAGCAGTGTGTTGGGCGGGGCGTGGGCTTTCTTT.

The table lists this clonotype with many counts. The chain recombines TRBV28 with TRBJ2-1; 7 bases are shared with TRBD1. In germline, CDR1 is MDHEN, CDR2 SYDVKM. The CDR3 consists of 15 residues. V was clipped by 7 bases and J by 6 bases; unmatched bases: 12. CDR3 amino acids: CASNPRQGSFNEQFF. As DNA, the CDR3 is TGTGCCAGCAACCCAAGACAGGGAAGTTTCAATGAGCAGTTCTTC.

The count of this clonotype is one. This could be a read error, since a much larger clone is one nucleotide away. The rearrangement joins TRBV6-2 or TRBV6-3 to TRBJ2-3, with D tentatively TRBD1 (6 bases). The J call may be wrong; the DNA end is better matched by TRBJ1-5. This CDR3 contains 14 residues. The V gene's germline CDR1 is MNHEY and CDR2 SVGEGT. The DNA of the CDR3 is TGTGCCAGCAAGGTCGGGGGGGCCACAGATACGCAGCATTTT. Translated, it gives CASKVGGATDTQHF.

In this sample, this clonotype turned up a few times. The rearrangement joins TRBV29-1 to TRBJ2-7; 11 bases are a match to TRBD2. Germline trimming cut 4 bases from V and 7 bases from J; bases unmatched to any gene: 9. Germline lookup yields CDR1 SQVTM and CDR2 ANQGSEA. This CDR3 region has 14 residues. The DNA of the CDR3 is TGCAGCGTTGCCTCACTAGCGGGAGTCGGGGAGCAGTACTTC. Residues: CSVASLAGVGEQYF.

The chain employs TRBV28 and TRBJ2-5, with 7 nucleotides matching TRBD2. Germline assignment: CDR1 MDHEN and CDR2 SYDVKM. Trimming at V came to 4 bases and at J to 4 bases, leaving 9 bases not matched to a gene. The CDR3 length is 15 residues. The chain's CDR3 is CASSSGLVAPETQYF. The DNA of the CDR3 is TGTGCCAGCAGTTCCGGACTAGTGGCCCCAGAGACCCAGTACTTC.

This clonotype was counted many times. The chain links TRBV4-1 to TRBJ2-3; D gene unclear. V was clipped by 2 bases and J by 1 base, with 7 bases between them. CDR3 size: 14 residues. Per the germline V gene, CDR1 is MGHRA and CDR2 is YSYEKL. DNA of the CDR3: TGCGCCAGCAGCCAACAGGAAGGCACAGATACGCAGTATTTT. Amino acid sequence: CASSQQEGTDTQYF.

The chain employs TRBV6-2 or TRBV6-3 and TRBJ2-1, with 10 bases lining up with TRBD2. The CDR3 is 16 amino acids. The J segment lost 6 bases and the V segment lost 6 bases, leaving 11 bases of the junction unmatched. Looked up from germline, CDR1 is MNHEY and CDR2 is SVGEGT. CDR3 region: CASSDPGLALSNEQFF. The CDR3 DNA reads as TGTGCCAGCAGCGATCCGGGACTAGCGCTTTCCAATGAGCAGTTCTTC.

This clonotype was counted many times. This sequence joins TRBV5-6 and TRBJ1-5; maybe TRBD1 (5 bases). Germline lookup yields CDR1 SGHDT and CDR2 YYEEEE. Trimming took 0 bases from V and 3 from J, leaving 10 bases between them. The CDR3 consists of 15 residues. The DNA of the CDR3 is TGTGCCAGCAGCTTGGCAGGGCCCCCCAATCAGCCCCAGCATTTT. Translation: CASSLAGPPNQPQHF.

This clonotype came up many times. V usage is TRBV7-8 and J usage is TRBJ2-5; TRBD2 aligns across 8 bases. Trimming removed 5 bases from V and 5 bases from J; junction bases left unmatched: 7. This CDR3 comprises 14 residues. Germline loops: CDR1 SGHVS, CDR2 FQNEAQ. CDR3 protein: CASSRSTSAETQYF. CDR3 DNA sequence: TGTGCCAGCAGCCGATCGACTAGCGCCGAGACCCAGTACTTC.

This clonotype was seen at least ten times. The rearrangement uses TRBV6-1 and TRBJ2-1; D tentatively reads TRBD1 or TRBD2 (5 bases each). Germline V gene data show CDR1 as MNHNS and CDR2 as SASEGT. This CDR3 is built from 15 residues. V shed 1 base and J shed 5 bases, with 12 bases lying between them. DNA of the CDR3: TGTGCCAGCAGTGAAGGGGGGAGACACGACAATGAGCAGTTCTTC. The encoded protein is CASSEGGRHDNEQFF.

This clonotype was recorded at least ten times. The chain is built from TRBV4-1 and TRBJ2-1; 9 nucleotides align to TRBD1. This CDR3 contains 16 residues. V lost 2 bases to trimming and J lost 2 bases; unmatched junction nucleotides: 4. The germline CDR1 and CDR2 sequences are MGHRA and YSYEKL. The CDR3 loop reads CASSQPQGAAYNEQFF. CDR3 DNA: TGCGCCAGCAGCCAACCACAGGGGGCAGCCTACAATGAGCAGTTCTTC.